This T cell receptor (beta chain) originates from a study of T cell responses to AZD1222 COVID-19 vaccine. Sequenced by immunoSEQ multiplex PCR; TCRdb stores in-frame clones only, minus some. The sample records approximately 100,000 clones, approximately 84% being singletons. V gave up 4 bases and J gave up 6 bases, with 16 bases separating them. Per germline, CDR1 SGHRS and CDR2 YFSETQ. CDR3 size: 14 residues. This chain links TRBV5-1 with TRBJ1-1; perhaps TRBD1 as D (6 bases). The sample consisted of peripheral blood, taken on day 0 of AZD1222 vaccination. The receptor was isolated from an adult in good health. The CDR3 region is CASSPLGGHAEAFF. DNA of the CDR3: TGCGCCAGCAGCCCGCTTGGGGGGCACGCTGAAGCTTTCTTT. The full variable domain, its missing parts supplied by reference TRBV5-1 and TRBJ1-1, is KAGVTQTPRYLIKTRGQQVTLSCSPISGHRSVSWYQQTPGQGLQFLFEYFSETQRNKGNFPGRFSGRQFSNSRSEMNVSTLELGDSALYLCASSPLGGHAEAFFGQGTRLTVV.